This TCR beta chain originates from a study of early stage breast cancer tumors. Regarding the study as a whole: In about 90% of the 16 patients, blood comparison separated tumor from normal breast. Bulk DNA sequencing of unsorted cells missed chain pairing and markers. Tumors had 2 to 3-fold higher T cell density and higher clonality than adjacent normal breast tissue.

Concerning this clone: Its specificity is unknown.

Assay: immunoSEQ multiplex PCR; the TCRdb copy retains only in-frame clones and omits some. The sample comprises approximately 9,300 clones, around 81% of which are singletons, and 8.8% rests with the top ten. The CDR3 covers 14 residues. Trimming took off 0 bases at V and 3 bases at J, with 7 bases between the two ends. The V gene's germline CDR1 is SGHRS and CDR2 YFSETQ. The genes are TRBV5-1 and TRBJ1-5; D is unclear. This receptor was taken from a person aged 40-50 years with breast cancer. Material: normal breast tissue next to the tumor. The CDR3 DNA follows: TGCGCCAGCAGCTTGGACGGGGACAATCAGCCCCAGCATTTT. The encoded protein is CASSLDGDNQPQHF.